This passage covers 21 T cell receptor beta chains from one sample sequenced in a study of blood T cell repertoires in COVID-19. Sequencing was performed with immunoSEQ multiplex PCR; in TCRdb, only in-frame clones are kept and a portion is missing. Among around 250,000 clones listed, approximately 83% were seen once. Sequenced: peripheral blood. Receptors were obtained from a man aged 30 to 39 who had recovered from COVID-19.

This clone appeared a single time. The chain combines TRBV7-3 with TRBJ1-1; TRBD1 matches at 8 bases. The CDR3 loop spans 13 amino acids. CDR1 is SGHTA, CDR2 FQGTGA, per germline. V gave up 5 bases and J gave up 3 bases; unmatched junction bases: 2. DNA for the CDR3: TGTGCCAGCAGCGCGGACAGGGACACTGAAGCTTTCTTT. Protein: CASSADRDTEAFF.

The chain joins TRBV7-9 to TRBJ1-2; D remains ambiguous. Germline CDR1 reads SEHNR; CDR2 reads FQNEAQ (reference sequence). Trimming removed 4 bases at V and 0 bases at J, with 6 bases between. The CDR3 has 13 amino acids. Here the CDR3 reads CASSSTSNYGYTF. CDR3 DNA: TGTGCCAGCAGCTCCACATCTAACTATGGCTACACCTTC.

This rearrangement joins TRBV6-7 to TRBJ2-5; maybe TRBD1 (5 bases). TRBV6-7 is reported as an ORF; its role is uncertain. There are 15 residues in the CDR3. V was cut by 2 bases and J by 1 base, with 11 bases left in between. The CDR3 loop is CASSYGRQGQETQYF. The CDR3 nucleotides read TGTGCCAGCAGTTACGGGCGGCAGGGCCAAGAGACCCAGTACTTC.

The chain couples TRBV6-5 to TRBJ2-7; TRBD2 matches at 11 bases. This CDR3 region has 15 residues. V gave up 6 bases and J gave up 4 bases; unmatched junction bases: 8. CDR1 and CDR2 from the germline V gene are MNHEY and SVGAGI. CDR3 coding DNA: TGTGCCAGCAGCTCAACCGGGACTAGCGGTTACGAGCAGTACTTC. As protein: CASSSTGTSGYEQYF.

This chain joins TRBV6-5 and TRBJ1-2, with D perhaps TRBD1 (5 bases). CDR3 length: 15 residues. CDR1 is MNHEY, CDR2 SVGAGI, per germline. V was shortened by 4 bases and J by 4 bases, with 16 bases between the two germline ends. The CDR3, as DNA: TGTGCCAGCAGTTTTACCGGGACTTCTCTCTATGGCTACACCTTC. This sequence encodes CASSFTGTSLYGYTF.

The chain recombines TRBV28 with TRBJ2-5, with TRBD1 as a possible D gene (5 bases). V lost 5 bases to trimming and J lost 4 bases, with 20 bases between them. The CDR3 is 16 amino acids. Per germline, CDR1 MDHEN and CDR2 SYDVKM. CDR3 protein: CASSVVGDRGRETQYF. The CDR3 nucleotides are TGTGCCAGCAGTGTGGTAGGGGATAGAGGTCGAGAGACCCAGTACTTC.

The count of this clone is one. The V gene is TRBV9, the J gene TRBJ1-3; the match to TRBD1 covers 7 bases. This CDR3 has 17 residues. The germline CDR1 and CDR2 sequences are SGDLS and YYNGEE. V shed 7 bases and J 3 bases; nucleotides not matched to a gene: 16. CDR3 in amino acids: CASPQGGGRRRGNTIYF. CDR3 DNA: TGTGCCAGCCCCCAGGGGGGAGGTAGGCGTCGTGGAAACACCATATATTTT.

The chain combines TRBV4-1 with TRBJ2-7, with 7 bases fitting TRBD1. The CDR3 spans 16 residues. With 1 base clipped from V and 4 bases from J, the junction kept 10 bases outside the gene matches. CDR1 is MGHRA, CDR2 YSYEKL, per germline. CDR3 sequence (DNA): TGCGCCAGCAGCCAAGTGGTAGGGACAGATATATACGAGCAGTACTTC. This sequence encodes CASSQVVGTDIYEQYF.

The V gene is TRBV2, the J gene TRBJ2-2, with D possibly being TRBD2 (6 bases). The CDR3 is made up of 16 amino acids. Between the trimmed V and J ends, which lost 6 bases and 2 bases, there was a span of 16 bases. Germline CDR1 is SNHLY and CDR2 is FYNNEI. The CDR3 reads CASREMTSFNTGELFF. The CDR3 DNA sequence: TGTGCCAGCAGGGAGATGACTAGTTTTAACACCGGGGAGCTGTTTTTT.

The genes are TRBV5-1 and TRBJ1-3, with D unclear. The CDR3 is 14 amino acids. Germline CDR1 is SGHRS and CDR2 is YFSETQ. Trimming left V 0 bases short and J 4 bases short, with 8 bases between. The CDR3 region has the DNA TGCGCCAGCAGCTTGGCCGGGAGGGGAAACACCATATATTTT. This sequence encodes CASSLAGRGNTIYF.

The chain couples TRBV19 to TRBJ2-5, with D possibly being TRBD1 (5 bases). CDR3 length: 13 residues. Germline V gene data show CDR1 as LNHDA and CDR2 as SQIVND (reference sequence). The V end lost 5 bases, the J end lost 3 bases, and 10 bases lay between the germline ends. CDR3 bases: TGTGCCAGTAGTCCCACCAGGGAAGAGACCCAGTACTTC. Its translation is CASSPTREETQYF.

The CDR3 loop is CASSFRQGYGYTF. CDR3 nucleotide sequence: TGTGCCAGCAGCTTCCGACAGGGGTATGGCTACACCTTC. The V gene is TRBV9, the J gene TRBJ1-2, with 8 positions matching TRBD1. The CDR3 has 13 amino acids. Per germline, CDR1 SGDLS and CDR2 YYNGEE. The trim removed 4 bases at V and 5 bases at J, leaving 4 bases unmatched.

The V gene is TRBV6-5, the J gene TRBJ2-1; D call uncertain. Germline CDR1 reads MNHEY; CDR2 reads SVGAGI. V was clipped by 0 bases and J by 5 bases, with 5 bases between them. CDR3 length: 13 amino acids. The CDR3 DNA sequence: TGTGCCAGCAGTTACTCCGACAACAATGAGCAGTTCTTC. It encodes CASSYSDNNEQFF.

The chain recombines TRBV11-2 with TRBJ1-2, with TRBD1 as a possible D gene (6 bases). CDR3 size: 18 residues. The V and J ends lost 7 bases and 1 base respectively, with 25 bases between them. Germline CDR1 SGHAT, CDR2 FQNNGV. The CDR3 sequence is CASTQEPAGARVNYGYTF. The CDR3 nucleotides read TGTGCCAGCACCCAAGAACCCGCGGGGGCCAGGGTTAACTATGGCTACACCTTC.

The chain joins TRBV5-6 to TRBJ1-6; TRBD1 is a possible D gene (5 bases). Trimming cost V 0 bases and J 10 bases, with 8 bases left between them. Germline assignment: CDR1 SGHDT and CDR2 YYEEEE. The CDR3 is made up of 13 amino acids. Here the CDR3 DNA reads TGTGCCAGCAGCTTGGCGGGGGGATCACCCCTCCACTTT. Translation: CASSLAGGSPLHF.

This clone was counted once. V and J are TRBV18 and TRBJ1-6; possible D gene TRBD1, 6 bases. The CDR3 runs 15 residues. CDR1 is KGHSH, CDR2 LQKENI, per germline. V shed 4 bases and J shed 10 bases, with 17 bases lying between them. In DNA, the CDR3 is TGTGCCAGCTCACGAGCCGGGACATTGAACTCACCCCTCCACTTT. Protein product: CASSRAGTLNSPLHF.

V gene TRBV11-2 combines with J gene TRBJ1-2; 8 nucleotides align to TRBD1. Germline V gene lookup returns CDR1 SGHAT and CDR2 FQNNGV. Trimming took 4 bases from V and 4 from J; bases not matched to a gene: 8. CDR3 length: 15 amino acids. DNA of the CDR3: TGTGCCAGCAGCTCAAGGGACAGGAGGGGCTATGGCTACACCTTC. This gives the protein CASSSRDRRGYGYTF.

The chain joins TRBV4-2 to TRBJ2-3, with D perhaps matching TRBD2 (6 bases). The CDR3 loop spans 15 amino acids. V was cut by 4 bases and J by 2 bases, with 13 bases left in between. CDR1 is LGHNA and CDR2 is YNFKEQ in the germline V gene. The chain's CDR3 is CASSLRGTDTDTQYF. CDR3 sequence (DNA): TGTGCCAGCAGCCTCCGGGGGACGGACACAGATACGCAGTATTTT.

V and J are TRBV5-1 and TRBJ1-6; TRBD1 matches at 10 bases. Unmatched junction bases numbered 5, after V lost 3 bases and J lost 11 bases. The CDR3 has 14 residues. Germline V gene sequence: CDR1 SGHRS, CDR2 YFSETQ. The CDR3 protein is CASSSGQGEPPLHF. The DNA of the CDR3 is TGCGCCAGCAGCTCCGGACAGGGGGAACCACCCCTCCACTTT.

This clone was seen a single time. This rearrangement joins TRBV29-1 to TRBJ2-3; 9 bases line up with TRBD1. CDR3 size: 17 residues. Looked up from germline, CDR1 is SQVTM and CDR2 is ANQGSEA. V gave up 4 bases and J gave up 2 bases; unmatched junction bases: 13. The CDR3 here is CSVAFLGTGSDTDTQYF. CDR3 in DNA: TGCAGCGTTGCTTTTCTCGGGACAGGGTCGGACACAGATACGCAGTATTTT.

The gene calls are TRBV6-1 and TRBJ2-5, with 9 positions matching TRBD1. Looked up from germline, CDR1 is MNHNS and CDR2 is SASEGT. The CDR3 sequence is 16 residues long. The V and J ends lost 0 bases and 5 bases, in that order; junction bases with no gene match: 7. This chain's CDR3 is CASSEAQGQGSETQYF. The CDR3 DNA reads TGTGCCAGCAGTGAAGCGCAAGGACAGGGGTCGGAGACCCAGTACTTC.